The clone carrying this TCR beta chain appeared a single time. Per the germline V gene, CDR1 is SGDLS and CDR2 is YYNGEE. The trim removed 3 bases at V and 6 bases at J, leaving 15 bases unmatched. This CDR3 is 17 amino acids long. The data are from a study of technical replicates of blood from a handful of donors. Measured with immunoSEQ multiplex PCR; TCRdb has only the in-frame clones, and not every one. The sample holds more than 65,000 clones, approximately 97% seen once. This TCR was sampled from a human donor in good health. Sequencing used T cells isolated from PBMCs. The chain links TRBV9 to TRBJ2-1; 7 nucleotides line up with TRBD2. The CDR3 here is CASSGWDYRETGNEQFF. The DNA for the CDR3 is TGTGCCAGCAGCGGGTGGGACTACAGAGAAACGGGCAATGAGCAGTTCTTC. Combining the CDR3 with reference TRBV9 and TRBJ2-1 gives the whole variable domain DSGVTQTPKHLITATGQRVTLRCSPRSGDLSVYWYQQSLDQGLQFLIQYYNGEERAKGNILERFSAQQFPDLHSELNLSSLELGDSALYFCASSGWDYRETGNEQFFGPGTRLTVL.